These 5 T cell receptor beta chains originate from one sample sequenced in a study of cytomegalovirus exposure and HLA in healthy donors. The PCR contained 60 Vbeta and 13 Jbeta primers. Clones were read by immunoSEQ multiplex PCR, and TCRdb kept only the in-frame ones, dropping some. The profile shows some 120,000 clones, 81% of them singletons. The sequenced sample was PBMCs. Receptor source: a man between 18 and 29 years old in good health and CMV-seropositive.

The chain has TRBV9 and TRBJ2-2; D perhaps matches TRBD1 (5 bases). Germline values: CDR1 SGDLS, CDR2 YYNGEE. CDR3 length: 18 amino acids. V shed 3 bases and J shed 1 base, with 19 bases lying between them. DNA of the CDR3: TGTGCCAGCAGCGGGGGCACTGTGAAGTGGCAGAACACCGGGGAGCTGTTTTTT. Protein sequence: CASSGGTVKWQNTGELFF.

This chain joins TRBV4-3 and TRBJ2-1; D possibly corresponds to TRBD1 (6 bases). Germline V gives CDR1 LGHNA, CDR2 YSLEER. The germline V and J ends were trimmed by 0 bases and 1 base, with 10 bases remaining between them. The CDR3 sequence is 16 residues long. DNA for the CDR3: TGCGCCAGCAGCCAAGATCGAGGGGGATCCTACAATGAGCAGTTCTTC. This translates into CASSQDRGGSYNEQFF.

The rearrangement links TRBV5-1 to TRBJ2-5; possible D gene TRBD2, 6 bases. Trimming left V 5 bases short and J 3 bases short, with 8 bases between. The CDR3 covers 12 residues. CDR1 and CDR2 from the germline V gene are SGHRS and YFSETQ. The CDR3 region has the DNA TGCGCCAGCAGGGAGGGAGAAGAGACCCAGTACTTC. As protein: CASREGEETQYF.

V gene TRBV29-1 combines with J gene TRBJ2-5, with a possible D match to TRBD1 (5 bases). Trimming pared 7 bases from V and 4 bases from J, leaving 16 bases between. Germline values: CDR1 SQVTM, CDR2 ANQGSEA. The CDR3 extends over 13 amino acids. Here the CDR3 reads CSAPTGRTETQYF. CDR3 bases: TGCAGCGCCCCTACAGGAAGGACAGAGACCCAGTACTTC.

The chain combines TRBV7-2 with TRBJ2-1, with TRBD2 matching over 13 bases. V lost 4 bases to trimming and J lost 7 bases; unmatched junction nucleotides: 4. CDR3 length: 15 amino acids. Germline CDR1 is SGHTA and CDR2 is FQGNSA. The CDR3 sequence: CASSSGLAGVNEQFF. The CDR3 nucleotides read TGTGCCAGCAGCTCCGGACTAGCGGGGGTAAATGAGCAGTTCTTC.